Described below is a single T cell receptor beta chain sequence and its context. Its matching antigen is unknown. This sample is drawn from a study of cytomegalovirus exposure and HLA in healthy donors. General observations from the study: Later work found that TCR association rates differed between HLA loci; DRB1 had the most and HLA-C the fewest. Reportedly, HLA-A and HLA-B alleles of most subjects were accurately predicted from TCR beta.

Healthy individuals who donated bone marrow served as the donors. The PCR employed 60 Vbeta primers together with 13 Jbeta primers. Measured with immunoSEQ multiplex PCR; TCRdb has only the in-frame clones, and not every one. This sample has 90,000 to 100,000 clones, with approximately 80% found just once. The ends were cut back, 7 bases at V and 2 bases at J, with 11 bases in the middle. CDR1 and CDR2 from the germline V gene are SGHDN and FVKESK. The CDR3 loop spans 14 amino acids. Sequenced material: PBMCs. The chain recombines TRBV14 with TRBJ2-2; TRBD2 might be the D (6 bases). The TCR originated in a female donor in good health and CMV-seronegative. CDR3 bases: TGTGCCAGCAAGGGACTGACTAACACCGGGGAGCTGTTTTTT. Translation gives CASKGLTNTGELFF.